These 9 T cell receptor beta chains were all obtained from the same sample, sequenced in a study of shared clonotypes between healthy human individuals. The assay was immunoSEQ multiplex PCR, and TCRdb's table has in-frame clones only and misses some. The sample holds 650,000 to 800,000 clones, about 91% seen once. Naive CD8 isolation took CD45RO-negative cells positively selected for CCR7 and excluded terminally differentiated effector memory CD45RA+ cells. Sequences were obtained from naive CD8+ T cells sorted from blood. Source of these receptors: a man aged 25 to 40 in good health.

The chain is built from TRBV11-2 and TRBJ1-1; tentatively, D is TRBD1 (5 bases). Per the germline V gene, CDR1 is SGHAT and CDR2 is FQNNGV. CDR3 length: 15 amino acids. V was trimmed by 0 bases and J by 7 bases, leaving 15 bases between them. The CDR3 sequence: CASSLDFTGPNEAFF. CDR3 nucleotide sequence: TGTGCCAGCAGCTTAGATTTTACGGGACCAAATGAAGCTTTCTTT.

This chain links TRBV4-1 with TRBJ2-7; TRBD1 aligns across 8 bases. Germline V gene data show CDR1 as MGHRA and CDR2 as YSYEKL. Trimming removed 4 bases from V and 5 bases from J; junction bases left unmatched: 10. This CDR3 is built from 15 residues. The CDR3 coding sequence is TGCGCCAGCAGCCCTCAGGACAGGGCTGAGGACGAGCAGTACTTC. This gives the protein CASSPQDRAEDEQYF.

This sequence joins TRBV19 and TRBJ2-5; 9 bases map to TRBD2. The trim removed 1 base at V and 9 bases at J, leaving 9 bases unmatched. Germline CDR1 and CDR2: LNHDA and SQIVND (reference sequence). The CDR3 loop spans 15 amino acids. This chain's CDR3 is CASSIVGLARGSQYF. The CDR3 DNA follows: TGTGCCAGTAGTATAGTTGGACTAGCGCGAGGGTCCCAGTACTTC.

The table lists this clone with a count of one. The rearrangement uses TRBV7-9 and TRBJ2-1; 7 nucleotides agree with TRBD2. The CDR3 is 16 amino acids. Per germline, CDR1 SEHNR and CDR2 FQNEAQ (reference sequence). Germline trimming cut 5 bases from V and 8 bases from J; bases unmatched to any gene: 15. CDR3 in amino acids: CASSLHTGGSTDEQFF. The CDR3 nucleotides read TGTGCCAGCAGCCTTCATACCGGCGGGAGTACCGATGAGCAGTTCTTC. Filled out from reference TRBV7-9 and TRBJ2-1, the complete variable domain reads DTGVSQNPRHKITKRGQNVTFRCDPISEHNRLYWYRQTLGQGPEFLTYFQNEAQLEKSRLLSDRFSAERPKGSFSTLEIQRTEQGDSAMYLCASSLHTGGSTDEQFFGPGTRLTVL.

With respect to this clone: The same CDR3 is also encoded by other DNA sequences in this sample. DNA for the CDR3: TGCGCCAGCAGCTCGGGGACAGACTCCTACGAGCAGTACTTC. This encodes CASSSGTDSYEQYF. The chain recombines TRBV5-1 with TRBJ2-7, with 7 bases lining up with TRBD1. The V gene's germline CDR1 is SGHRS and CDR2 YFSETQ. V dropped 3 bases and J dropped 0; count of bases not matched to a gene: 3. The length of the CDR3 is 14 residues.

The chain carries TRBV5-6 and TRBJ1-1; no reliable D call. The CDR3 has 12 amino acids. V lost 2 bases to trimming and J lost 4 bases, with 6 bases between them. Germline V gives CDR1 SGHDT, CDR2 YYEEEE. The CDR3 nucleotides are TGTGCCAGCAGCTTAGATTTCACTGAAGCTTTCTTT. Its protein is CASSLDFTEAFF. Complete variable domain (other parts from reference TRBV5-6 and TRBJ1-1): DAGVTQSPTHLIKTRGQQVTLRCSPKSGHDTVSWYQQALGQGPQFIFQYYEEEERQRGNFPDRFSGHQFPNYSSELNVNALLLGDSALYLCASSLDFTEAFFGQGTRLTVV.

The chain uses TRBV7-9 and TRBJ2-1; the match to TRBD2 covers 8 bases. The CDR3 length is 16 residues. Germline V gene lookup returns CDR1 SEHNR and CDR2 FQNEAQ (reference sequence). Losses at the gene ends were 4 bases for V and 4 bases for J; bases not matched to a gene: 9. In DNA, the CDR3 is TGTGCCAGCAGCTCCTCAACCGGGACTAGGTACAATGAGCAGTTCTTC. Protein sequence: CASSSSTGTRYNEQFF.

V and J are TRBV9 and TRBJ2-7, with D hard to call. V gave up 0 bases and J gave up 2 bases, with 15 bases separating them. Germline-derived CDR1 and CDR2 are SGDLS and YYNGEE. The length of the CDR3 is 16 residues. The CDR3 reads CASSVGNIDSTYEQYF. The CDR3 DNA is TGTGCCAGCAGCGTAGGGAATATCGACTCGACCTACGAGCAGTACTTC.

V gene TRBV27 combines with J gene TRBJ2-7, with 8 bases that match TRBD2. Germline values: CDR1 MNHEY, CDR2 SMNVEV (reference sequence). V lost 4 bases, J lost 3 bases, and 8 bases stayed unmatched. The CDR3 length is 15 residues. The CDR3 DNA follows: TGTGCCAGCAGTTCTCCGGGACTAGGGAGCTACGAGCAGTACTTC. As protein: CASSSPGLGSYEQYF.